The clone carrying this TCR beta chain was recorded at least ten times. Looked up from germline, CDR1 is SGHAT and CDR2 is FQNNGV. This CDR3 is 16 amino acids long. V was clipped by 4 bases and J by 4 bases, with 18 bases between them. The data belong to a study of T cells in Graves' hyperthyroidism and ophthalmopathy. Authors of the study amplified TCR beta CDR3 regions from RNA transcripts. Researchers ran a first-round RT-PCR on the TCR CDR3 using the HTBI primer set. TCRdb re-derived calls from the multiplex PCR reads in MiXCR, one entry per CDR3 protein. The table lists 450,000 to 600,000 distinct CDR3 sequences, 15% to 20% of them singletons.

The source of this sequence is a man in his forties with Graves' ophthalmopathy. The chain joins TRBV11-2 to TRBJ2-3; weak D call: TRBD1 (6 bases). The sequencing sample was made of blood. CDR3 sequence: CASSSEGGVSSDTQYF. The DNA for the CDR3 is TGTGCCAGCAGCTCTGAAGGGGGTGTGAGCTCAGATACGCAGTATTTT. Full variable domain (rest looked up from reference TRBV11-2 and TRBJ2-3): EAGVAQSPRYKIIEKRQSVAFWCNPISGHATLYWYQQILGQGPKLLIQFQNNGVVDDSQLPKDRFSAERLKGVDSTLKIQPAKLEDSAVYLCASSSEGGVSSDTQYFGPGTRLTVL.